The T cell receptor beta chain under discussion was sequenced for a study of cytomegalovirus exposure and HLA in healthy donors. For the study at large: A data release that came early held approximately 92 million unique TCRs from HLA-typed donors.

V was shortened by 3 bases and J by 4 bases, with 9 bases between the two germline ends. Germline V lookup: CDR1 MDHEN, CDR2 SYDVKM. The CDR3 runs 13 residues. Researchers ran the PCR with 60 Vbeta and 13 Jbeta primers. In the source study's methods: Some 11 million of the 80 million or so unique TCR beta chains counted in a later analysis were shared. Sequencing was performed with immunoSEQ multiplex PCR; in TCRdb, only in-frame clones are kept and a portion is missing. V, J and clone size reflect that table, while D and trimming were determined from the DNA. The top ten clones hold about 8.5% of a sample with 40,000 or so clones, roughly 60% of them seen once.

This TCR came from a human donor in good health. The V and J genes are TRBV28 and TRBJ1-2; weak D call: TRBD1 (6 bases). Material: PBMCs. In DNA, the CDR3 is TGTGCCAGCAGTTTGGCAGGGGCCTATGGCTACACCTTC. Protein product: CASSLAGAYGYTF.